Reported below is one TCR beta chain. Its antigen remains unidentified. The entry originates in a study of CD8+ T cells in alopecia areata. Study conclusions and caveats: Normal-skin resident alphabeta T cells also appear among scalp sample sequences. Because one nonresponder was included, the link of baseline CD8+ expansion to response is considered uncertain.

RNA extraction and reverse transcription yielded cDNA as sequencing template. Sequencing used immunoSEQ multiplex PCR; TCRdb keeps in-frame clones, though not all of them. The sample has 150,000 to 200,000 clones, around three fifths seen once. CDR1 is KGHSH and CDR2 is LQKENI in the germline V gene. The CDR3 loop spans 13 amino acids. Between the trimmed V and J ends, which lost 1 base and 1 base, there was a span of 3 bases. Treatment reported: oral pan-JAK inhibitor, 5-10 mg twice daily. The chain recombines TRBV18 with TRBJ2-3; D unresolved. Sequences were derived from CD4+ T cells sorted from blood, sampled between weeks 47 and 50, from a patient treated with tofacitinib. The TCR comes from a human donor with alopecia areata. DNA of the CDR3: TGTGCCAGCTCACCACTTCGCACAGATACGCAGTATTTT. It translates to CASSPLRTDTQYF.